Sequencing of this T cell receptor beta chain was carried out in a study of cytomegalovirus exposure and HLA in healthy donors. General study findings and limits: Cytomegalovirus-associated status was assigned to fewer than 200 TCR beta chains. One later analysis, an examination of the approximately 120 validation repertoires, found that first-cohort TCR clusters tended to co-occur in them.

CDR3 size: 15 residues. Trimming took 3 bases from V and 2 from J, leaving 13 bases between them. The V gene's germline CDR1 is MNHNS and CDR2 SASEGT. Details on this clone: Its antigen is not identified.

This table comes from immunoSEQ multiplex PCR, and its TCRdb copy is limited to in-frame clones, with some not included. The table records about 78,000 clones, 90% to 97% of them present only once. This sequence originates from a man younger than 35 in good health and CMV-seropositive. Specimen: PBMCs. The chain is built from TRBV6-1 and TRBJ2-5; tentatively, D is TRBD1 (7 bases). The CDR3 DNA follows: TGTGCCAGCAGTGAGTTTCAGGGGGGACAAGAGACCCAGTACTTC. Translated: CASSEFQGGQETQYF.